The T cell receptor beta chain under discussion was sequenced for a study of control samples from healthy donors and cancer patients. Sequencing was performed with immunoSEQ multiplex PCR; in TCRdb, only in-frame clones are kept and a portion is missing. The repertoire consists of 90,000 to 100,000 clones, with 82% occurring once and the leading ten covering about 2%. The V and J ends lost 3 bases and 11 bases respectively, with 5 bases between them. CDR1 DFQATT and CDR2 SNEGSKA come from the germline V gene (reference sequence). The CDR3 consists of 10 residues. The gene calls are TRBV20-1 and TRBJ1-6; the D is unclear. This sequence originates from a man in his 60s in good health. Sequenced material: blood. The DNA for the CDR3 is TGCAGTGCTAGCCAACCACCCCTCCACTTT. Translating gives CSASQPPLHF.